This T cell receptor beta chain is from a study of regulatory T cells in long-lasting Graves disease (dated by TCRdb to 2020 to 2022). For the study in its entirety: Patients with newly diagnosed Graves' disease had been on antithyroid drugs for under 3 months. A total of about 35 samples underwent TCR sequencing: about 13 from persistent and about 20 from newly diagnosed Graves' disease patients. This study used TCR sequencing and RNA sequencing of peripheral blood to compare persistent Graves' disease patients against newly diagnosed Graves' disease patients. The study was registered as a clinical trial and conducted in China.

What the study reported, not specific to this receptor: As a limitation, the authors acknowledged that the small sample size may reduce accuracy. Preferential use of TRBV28, TRBJ1-2 and TRBJ2-5 was observed in persistent disease, whereas TRBV20-1 and TRBJ2-1 were favored in newly diagnosed disease. Sequencing and analysis were restricted to the TCR beta chain. The study examined only peripheral blood because the primary lesion, thyroid tissue, could not be accessed. A larger number of public clonotypes was shared among persistent patients (approximately 3,000) than among newly diagnosed patients (around 970). Compared with newly diagnosed patients, patients with persistent Graves' disease had lower TCR Shannon entropy and fewer highly expanded clones, which suggests clonal expansion.

The CDR3 has 11 amino acids, counting the end cysteine and phenylalanine. Only the CDR3 region is kept as DNA, spanning 33 bases read in frame from base 1. The germline V gene provides CDR1 MNHNS and CDR2 SASEGT. V and J are truncated by 2 bases and 9 bases respectively, leaving an intervening sequence of 8 bases. Read against the paper, the sample's time point label means: newly diagnosed GD, antithyroid drugs for less than 3 months. For both TCR sequencing and RNA sequencing, RNA was extracted from PBMCs using TRIzol. The diagnosis of Graves' disease was made according to American Thyroid Association guidelines. Patients for the study were recruited at an endocrinology department in Xi'an, China. Each patient gave around 9 milliliters of peripheral blood, collected in an EDTA anticoagulant tube. Ficoll Paque Plus density gradient separation was used to isolate PBMCs, and no further T cell sorting was performed. RNA quality was checked with an Agilent 2100 Bioanalyzer and agarose gel, and concentration with a NanoDrop 2000.

The library was prepared using multiplex PCR. Sequencing was carried out with an Illumina HiSeq 4000. iRepertoire HTBI primers and Arm-PCR amplification of CDR3 regions were used to construct TCR beta libraries. Gel purification was performed on PCR products prior to sequencing. The published analysis was carried out like this. Gene usage analysis of CDR3 amino acid clonotypes relied on the approximately 62 TRBV and about 15 TRBJ segments identified across samples. COPE and FqMerger were used to merge the filtered high-quality paired reads into contigs. Contigs were aligned with BLAST to IMGT TRBV, TRBD and TRBJ reference genes, and CDR3 was defined per IMGT. Any clonotype with a frequency above 0.1% was classified as a highly expanded clone. Repertoire diversity was measured by Shannon entropy, and V-J evenness by the Gini coefficient. A clonotype was considered public if more than one individual shared it. TCRdb trimmed the raw reads at Q25, called clones with MiXCR and kept productive beta chains. Entries that share a CDR3 protein sequence are merged under the most common genes and DNA. The authors' filters were not applied to this entry. The sample table holds 500,000 or so distinct CDR3 sequences, of which 15% to 20% were seen once. The biggest ten clones account for 12% of the sample.

This clonotype has a count of ten or more. What this receptor recognizes is not known. No per-base quality is available; no much larger clone lies one base away. The same data also contributed to another study, on T cells in Graves' hyperthyroidism and ophthalmopathy. The other study reports the following: A patient counted as having stable Graves' hyperthyroidism if no progression to ophthalmopathy occurred over 18 months of follow-up. Hyperthyroidism patients were aged 18 to 65 years and newly diagnosed, with disease duration of less than 2 months. Any patient with an uncontrolled infection, another autoimmune disease, pregnancy or lactation was excluded. Diagnoses relied on clinical symptoms, serum thyroxine and TRAb, thyroid ultrasound and orbital computed tomography. The first round of RT-PCR for the TCR CDR3 was performed with the HTBI primer set and the Qiagen OneStep RT-PCR kit. Most expanded thyroid clonotypes (frequency above 0.001) were also detected in blood, a finding suggesting that blood repertoires may reflect thyroid immune responses. A model built on a 13 V-J signature distinguished ophthalmopathy from stable hyperthyroidism, reaching around 90% sensitivity and 81.08% specificity in cross-validation and 80%/75% in testing. In validation, the model predicted progression to ophthalmopathy with roughly 66% sensitivity and about 72% specificity, a median of about 6.7 months before onset. To identify TCR V-J signatures that set the groups apart, the researchers used a discovery cohort of about a hundred patients, made up of some 41 with Graves' ophthalmopathy and approximately 57 with stable Graves' hyperthyroidism. Whether ophthalmopathy could be predicted prospectively was tested in an independent validation cohort made up of 18 to 20 hyperthyroidism patients plus 17 patients who later progressed to ophthalmopathy. The 100 discovery patients were randomly split 7:3 into training and test sets. In addition, the study compared T-cell repertoires in thyroid tissue and in blood from roughly 6 Graves' hyperthyroidism patients. After sampling, hyperthyroidism patients received methimazole starting at 30 mg daily, and ophthalmopathy patients received high-dose intravenous methylprednisolone. A second multiplex PCR round built the libraries, followed by size selection and purification. Sequencing of the libraries was done on an Illumina HiSeq2000 using paired-end 100 bp reads. SOAPnuke was used to process the raw data, removing reads that contained adapters or uncalled bases, had a mean Phred below 15, or lacked an exact match to the constant primer or identifier. High-quality paired reads were merged with COPE v1.2.5, and unique nucleotide sequences were defined as clonotypes. Clonotypes were aligned to IMGT TRBV, TRBD and TRBJ reference segments using MiTCR v1.1. Only V-J combinations with frequency above 0.0001, covering roughly 99% of repertoires, were analysed. A TCS score was defined as the ratio between F50 (clonal expansion) and ExV (chaos), using BLOSUM62-based TCRdist between CDR3 peptides within each V-J. Welch's t-statistics and random forest reduced 500 to 550 V-J features to 10 to 15, which were used in a naive Bayes classifier (R e1071). No statistical method was used to set the sample size in advance, and investigators knew the group allocation. According to the paper, TCR Vbeta CDR3 sequencing was carried out on around 140 peripheral blood samples, which came from under 50 ophthalmopathy, fewer than 80 hyperthyroidism and roughly 17 progressor patients.

The clonotype comes from a man in his forties with Graves disease. Donor details come from another sample of the same person, matched by shared clones. The rearrangement combines TRBV6-1 with TRBJ2-7; TRBD2 could be the D gene, as 5 bases match. The sample consisted of peripheral blood mononuclear cells (PBMCs), taken at new diagnosis, from a patient treated with antithyroid drugs. The nucleotides are TGTGCCAGCAGTGAAACTGGGAGGCAGTACTTC. This encodes CASSETGRQYF.